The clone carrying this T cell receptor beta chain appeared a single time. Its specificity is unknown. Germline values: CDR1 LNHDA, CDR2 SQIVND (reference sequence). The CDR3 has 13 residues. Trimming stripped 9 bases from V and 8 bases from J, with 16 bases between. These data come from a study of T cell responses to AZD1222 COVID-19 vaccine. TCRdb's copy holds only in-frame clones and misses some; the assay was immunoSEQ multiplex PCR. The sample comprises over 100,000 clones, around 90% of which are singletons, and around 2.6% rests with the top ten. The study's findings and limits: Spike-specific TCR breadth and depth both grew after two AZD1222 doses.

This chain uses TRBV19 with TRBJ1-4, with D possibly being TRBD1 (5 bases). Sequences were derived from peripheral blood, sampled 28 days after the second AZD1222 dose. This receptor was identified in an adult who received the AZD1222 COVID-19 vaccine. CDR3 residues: CASQRGFGEKLFF. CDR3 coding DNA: TGTGCCAGCCAGAGGGGTTTCGGCGAAAAACTGTTTTTT.